A single sample gave rise to the 15 T cell receptor beta chains below, sequenced in a study of cytomegalovirus exposure and HLA in healthy donors (TCRdb year 2017). Libraries were prepared through the immunoSEQ multiplex PCR assay. The multiplex PCR relied on a mix of 60 forward primers for TCR Vbeta segments and 13 reverse primers for TCR Jbeta segments. TCRdb holds this immuneACCESS table with in-frame rearrangements only. Some clones are missing; in checked studies, unresolved V genes explain under half, and the rest has no known cause. This sample is represented by roughly 110,000 clones; roughly 70% of them were singletons. The biggest ten clones account for around 9% of the sample. The sample was PBMCs. The receptors stem from a man between 25 and 39 years old in good health and CMV-seropositive.

This clone has only a few counts. The V and J genes are TRBV5-4 and TRBJ1-2; D not certain. The CDR3 sequence is 12 residues long. The ends were cut back, 3 bases at V and 7 bases at J, with 10 bases in the middle. The V gene's germline CDR1 is SGHNT and CDR2 YYREEE (reference sequence). The CDR3 coding sequence is TGTGCCAGCAGCTCAGGAAGTGTTGGCTACACCTTC. Translation gives CASSSGSVGYTF.

The genes are TRBV5-1 and TRBJ1-1, with unresolved D. Looked up from germline, CDR1 is SGHRS and CDR2 is YFSETQ. The CDR3 totals 16 residues. V lost 0 bases and J lost 0, with 12 bases in between. In DNA form, the CDR3 reads TGCGCCAGCAGCTTGGAAACAGCCTACATGAACACTGAAGCTTTCTTT. As protein: CASSLETAYMNTEAFF.

The chain is built from TRBV21-1 and TRBJ2-3; the D call in the table, TRBD1, was not verified against the DNA. TRBV21-1 is assigned pseudogene status. This CDR3 region has 13 residues. The CDR3 sequence is CASSIAQGDTQYF. In nucleotides, the CDR3 is TGTGCCAGCAGCATTGCCCAGGGAGATACGCAGTATTTT.

This clone appeared a few times. The rearrangement joins TRBV4-1 to TRBJ2-5; a weak D match, TRBD1 (5 bases). CDR3 length: 16 residues. Germline lookup yields CDR1 MGHRA and CDR2 YSYEKL. Trimming took 1 base from V and 0 from J, leaving 12 bases between them. The DNA of the CDR3 is TGCGCCAGCAGCCAAGGGTACAGGACGTACCAAGAGACCCAGTACTTC. This translates into CASSQGYRTYQETQYF.

The chain links TRBV29-1 to TRBJ1-1; D might be TRBD1 (5 bases). Trimming left V 7 bases short and J 4 bases short, with 13 bases between. Germline CDR1 reads SQVTM; CDR2 reads ANQGSEA. CDR3 length: 12 residues. For the CDR3, the DNA is TGCAGCGGTATGACAGTAGGCACTGAAGCTTTCTTT. Translation gives CSGMTVGTEAFF. The full variable domain, with the rest looked up from reference TRBV29-1 and TRBJ1-1, is SAVISQKPSRDICQRGTSLTIQCQVDSQVTMMFWYRQQPGQSLTLIATANQGSEATYESGFVIDKFPISRPNLTFSTLTVSNMSPEDSSIYLCSGMTVGTEAFFGQGTRLTVV.

The J gene is TRBJ2-1, the V gene TRBV9, with a weak D call TRBD1 (6 bases). Trimming removed 3 bases from V and 3 bases from J, with 13 bases in between. Germline V gives CDR1 SGDLS, CDR2 YYNGEE. CDR3 size: 15 residues. The chain's CDR3 is CASSEQGEGYNEQFF. As DNA, the CDR3 is TGTGCCAGCAGCGAACAGGGAGAAGGCTACAATGAGCAGTTCTTC.

The chain couples TRBV27 to TRBJ2-7, with D perhaps TRBD1 (6 bases). This CDR3 has 16 amino acids. The germline V gene has CDR1 MNHEY and CDR2 SMNVEV (reference sequence). V dropped 2 bases and J dropped 3 bases, with 17 bases sitting between them. In DNA, the CDR3 is TGTGCCAGCAGTTTAAGGGGGTTAGGGCCGCACTACGAGCAGTACGTC. It encodes CASSLRGLGPHYEQYV.

The rearrangement uses TRBV2 and TRBJ1-3; D gene uncertain. Between the trimmed V and J ends, which lost 5 bases and 1 base, there was a span of 6 bases. This CDR3 region has 13 residues. Per germline, CDR1 SNHLY and CDR2 FYNNEI. As DNA, the CDR3 is TGTGCCAGCAGTCAGACTTCTGGAAACACCATATATTTT. Protein: CASSQTSGNTIYF.

The V and J genes are TRBV5-1 and TRBJ2-2, with D tentatively TRBD2 (6 bases). CDR1 SGHRS and CDR2 YFSETQ come from the germline V gene. CDR3 length: 14 amino acids. Trimming took off 0 bases at V and 10 bases at J, with 13 bases between the two ends. The CDR3 DNA sequence: TGCGCCAGCAGCTTGGAAGGGGTAGCGGAGGAGCTGTTTTTT. It is translated as CASSLEGVAEELFF.

This clone has only one observation. The chain combines TRBV6-1 with TRBJ2-5, with D possibly matching TRBD1 (5 bases). Germline lookup yields CDR1 MNHNS and CDR2 SASEGT. The CDR3 covers 13 residues. With 4 bases removed from V and 5 bases from J, the gap between germline ends came to 11 bases. The DNA of the CDR3 is TGTGCCAGCAGTGGAAGGGGCACGGAGACCCAGTACTTC. Translated, it gives CASSGRGTETQYF.

The chain links TRBV29-1 to TRBJ1-6, with 8 bases aligning to TRBD1. Germline V gene sequence: CDR1 SQVTM, CDR2 ANQGSEA. The CDR3 length is 13 residues. The V segment lost 4 bases and the J segment 6 bases; nucleotides outside the gene matches: 2. The CDR3 region is CSVGTGPNSPLHF. The DNA for the CDR3 is TGCAGCGTTGGGACAGGGCCTAATTCACCCCTCCACTTT.

This clone was seen only once. J is TRBJ2-7 and V is TRBV11-1, with 8 bases matching TRBD1. There are 15 residues in the CDR3. Germline V gene lookup returns CDR1 SGHAT and CDR2 FQDESV (reference sequence). V lost 4 bases, J lost 2 bases, and 7 bases stayed unmatched. CDR3 sequence: CASSSDRGFTYEQYF. CDR3 nucleotides: TGTGCCAGCAGCTCTGACAGGGGTTTCACCTACGAGCAGTACTTC.

This clone was picked up one time. The rearrangement uses TRBV7-9 and TRBJ2-7; no clear D gene. This CDR3 region has 13 residues. Germline values: CDR1 SEHNR, CDR2 FQNEAQ (reference sequence). Trimming left V 0 bases short and J 2 bases short, with 5 bases between. The CDR3 here is CASSLATTYEQYV. The CDR3 bases are TGTGCCAGCAGCTTAGCAACTACCTACGAGCAGTACGTC.

V gene TRBV7-2 combines with J gene TRBJ2-1; 11 bases are a match to TRBD2. Germline V CDR1 and CDR2: SGHTA, FQGNSA. J lost 7 bases, V lost 5 bases, and 7 bases had no gene match. The CDR3 runs 15 residues. DNA of the CDR3: TGTGCCAGCAGCCCCCGACTAGCGGGAAAGAATGAGCAGTTCTTC. It is translated as CASSPRLAGKNEQFF.

The chain combines TRBV28 with TRBJ1-2; 9 nucleotides agree with TRBD1. V shed 6 bases, J shed 8 bases, and the junction held 7 bases outside the gene matches. This CDR3 contains 13 residues. Germline loops: CDR1 MDHEN, CDR2 SYDVKM. CDR3 protein: CASRQQGAGGYTF. The CDR3 DNA reads TGTGCCAGCAGACAACAGGGGGCGGGCGGCTACACCTTC.